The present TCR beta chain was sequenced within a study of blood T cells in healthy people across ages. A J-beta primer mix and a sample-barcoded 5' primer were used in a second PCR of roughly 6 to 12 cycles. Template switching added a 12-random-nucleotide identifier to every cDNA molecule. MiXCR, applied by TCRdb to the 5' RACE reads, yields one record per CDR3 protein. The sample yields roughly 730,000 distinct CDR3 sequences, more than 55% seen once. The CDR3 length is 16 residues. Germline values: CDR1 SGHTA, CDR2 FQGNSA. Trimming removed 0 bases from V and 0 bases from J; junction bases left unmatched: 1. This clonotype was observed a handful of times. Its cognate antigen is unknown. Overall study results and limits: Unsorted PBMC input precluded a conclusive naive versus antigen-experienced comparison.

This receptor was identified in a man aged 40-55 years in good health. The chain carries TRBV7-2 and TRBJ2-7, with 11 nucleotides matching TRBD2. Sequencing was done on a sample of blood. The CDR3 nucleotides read TGTGCCAGCAGCTTAGCCACTAGCGGGAGCTCCTACGAGCAGTACTTC. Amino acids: CASSLATSGSSYEQYF.